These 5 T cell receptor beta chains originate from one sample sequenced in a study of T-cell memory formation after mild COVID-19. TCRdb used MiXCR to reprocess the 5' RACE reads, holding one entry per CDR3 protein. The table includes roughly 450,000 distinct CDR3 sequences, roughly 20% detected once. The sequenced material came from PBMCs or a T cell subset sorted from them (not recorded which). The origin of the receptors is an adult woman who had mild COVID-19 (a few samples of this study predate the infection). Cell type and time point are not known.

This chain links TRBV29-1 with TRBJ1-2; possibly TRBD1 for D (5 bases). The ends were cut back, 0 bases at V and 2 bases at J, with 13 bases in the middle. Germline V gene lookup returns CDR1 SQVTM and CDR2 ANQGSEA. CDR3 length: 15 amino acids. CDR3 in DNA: TGCAGCGTTGAAGATCACGGCAGGGCAAACTATGGCTACACCTTC. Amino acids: CSVEDHGRANYGYTF.

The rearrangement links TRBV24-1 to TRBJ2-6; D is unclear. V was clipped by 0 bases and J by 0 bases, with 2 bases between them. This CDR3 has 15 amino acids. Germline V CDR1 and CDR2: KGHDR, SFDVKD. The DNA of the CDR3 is TGTGCCACCAGTGATTTGGACTCTGGGGCCAACGTCCTGACTTTC. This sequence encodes CATSDLDSGANVLTF.

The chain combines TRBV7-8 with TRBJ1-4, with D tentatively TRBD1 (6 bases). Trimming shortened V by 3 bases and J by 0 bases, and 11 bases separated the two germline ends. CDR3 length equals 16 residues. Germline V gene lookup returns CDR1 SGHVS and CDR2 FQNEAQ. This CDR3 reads CASSLGGGATNEKLFF. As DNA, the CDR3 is TGTGCCAGCAGCTTGGGAGGGGGTGCAACTAATGAAAAACTGTTTTTT.

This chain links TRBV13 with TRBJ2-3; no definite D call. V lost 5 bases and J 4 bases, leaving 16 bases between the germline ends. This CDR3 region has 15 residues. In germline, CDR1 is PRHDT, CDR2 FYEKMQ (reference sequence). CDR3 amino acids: CASSRYEMRSDTQYF. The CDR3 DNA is TGTGCCAGCAGCCGTTACGAGATGCGGTCAGATACGCAGTATTTT.

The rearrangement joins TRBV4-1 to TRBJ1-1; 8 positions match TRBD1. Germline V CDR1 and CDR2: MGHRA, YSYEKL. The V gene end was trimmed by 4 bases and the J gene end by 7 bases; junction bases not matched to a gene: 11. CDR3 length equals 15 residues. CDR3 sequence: CASSRATGDRGEAFF. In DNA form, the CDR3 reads TGCGCCAGCAGCCGAGCGACAGGGGATCGGGGTGAAGCTTTCTTT.